This T cell receptor beta chain derives from a study of cytomegalovirus exposure and HLA in healthy donors. The PCR ran on 60 Vbeta and 13 Jbeta primers. TCRdb's copy holds only in-frame clones and misses some; the assay was immunoSEQ multiplex PCR. The sample has about 200,000 clones; over 80% are singletons. This clone appeared once. No antigen is known for it. Study-level findings and limits: Reportedly, a later analysis found an Asian-associated ancestry cluster had fewer N-insertions than the approximately 600-donor mean. Previous analysis showed most TCR beta V segments were productive about 87% or about 30% of the time.

Healthy donors of bone marrow made up the group. CDR3 length equals 15 residues. The V end was cut by 5 bases, the J end by 0 bases, with 10 bases between. Germline loops: CDR1 MNHEY, CDR2 SMNVEV (reference sequence). The sample was PBMCs. This receptor was taken from a man aged 25-40 years in good health and CMV-seronegative. The chain employs TRBV27 and TRBJ2-2, with D possibly matching TRBD1 (6 bases). DNA of the CDR3: TGTGCCAGCAGTAGAGGGGGACCGAACACCGGGGAGCTGTTTTTT. Residues: CASSRGGPNTGELFF.